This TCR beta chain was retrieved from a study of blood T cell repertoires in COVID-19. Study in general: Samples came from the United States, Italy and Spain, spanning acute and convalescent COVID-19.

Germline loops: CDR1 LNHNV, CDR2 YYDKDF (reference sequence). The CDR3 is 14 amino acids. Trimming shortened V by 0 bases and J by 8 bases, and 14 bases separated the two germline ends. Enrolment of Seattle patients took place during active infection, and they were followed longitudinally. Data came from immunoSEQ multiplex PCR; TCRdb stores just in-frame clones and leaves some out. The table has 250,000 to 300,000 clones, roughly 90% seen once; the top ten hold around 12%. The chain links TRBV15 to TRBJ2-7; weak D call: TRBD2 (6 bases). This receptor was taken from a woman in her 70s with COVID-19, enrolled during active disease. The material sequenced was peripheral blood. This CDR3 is CATSRDRGGKKQYF. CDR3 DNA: TGTGCCACCAGCAGAGATCGTGGGGGGAAGAAGCAGTACTTC.